This TCR beta chain comes out of a study of regulatory T cells in long-lasting Graves disease. Time point reported: persistent/refractory GD, antithyroid drugs over 5 years with positive TRAb. PBMC RNA served as the TCR library source. Trimming took 0 bases from V and 6 from J; bases not matched to a gene: 6. Per the germline V gene, CDR1 is SGHAT and CDR2 is FQNNGV. CDR3 length equals 16 residues. TCR beta libraries were built with iRepertoire HTBI primers and Arm-PCR of CDR3 regions. TCRdb processed the multiplex PCR reads anew with MiXCR; each CDR3 protein has one entry. Of roughly 450,000 distinct CDR3 sequences listed, 23% are singletons.

This chain connects TRBV11-2 to TRBJ2-1; 9 bases agree with TRBD2. This receptor was obtained from a female donor with Graves disease. The material was peripheral blood mononuclear cells (PBMCs), obtained when the disease was refractory, from a patient treated with antithyroid drugs. The CDR3 bases are TGTGCCAGCAGCTTAGAAGGGACTAGCCCTACCAATGAGCAGTTCTTC. Translating gives CASSLEGTSPTNEQFF.